This T cell receptor beta chain is drawn from a study of long-term antiretroviral therapy in people with HIV. Findings and limits, study-wide: Although diversity increased after ART, it remained lower than in transplant donor controls.

The CDR3 is 14 amino acids. Germline CDR1 and CDR2: SGHRS and YFSETQ. V gave up 7 bases and J gave up 5 bases; unmatched junction bases: 9. Notes on this clone: Its cognate antigen is unknown.

Sequencing relied on immunoSEQ assay v3.0, run at survey level. Data came from immunoSEQ multiplex PCR; TCRdb stores just in-frame clones and leaves some out. The sample includes 14,000 or so clones, around 90% of them seen just once. Clinicians in the United States treated all participants with HIV. V and J are TRBV5-1 and TRBJ2-1, with 7 bases lining up with TRBD2. The TCR was taken from a middle-aged man with HIV. Sequenced material: unsorted PBMCs, taken 6.2 years after starting antiretroviral therapy. The CDR3 DNA reads TGCGCCAGCGGAGTAGGGACTACTGACAATGAGCAGTTCTTC. This codes for CASGVGTTDNEQFF.